This TCR beta chain was obtained from a study of T cells in Graves' hyperthyroidism and ophthalmopathy. This clonotype was detected many times. Trimming stripped 2 bases from V and 0 bases from J, with 8 bases between. Germline-derived CDR1 and CDR2 are MNHEY and SVGAGI. This CDR3 comprises 14 residues. The source material, RNA transcripts, was used to amplify TCR beta CDR3 regions. The TCR CDR3 was amplified in a first-round RT-PCR using the HTBI primer set. MiXCR, run by TCRdb on the multiplex PCR reads, gives a single entry per CDR3 protein. The sample has around 340,000 distinct CDR3 sequences, 15% to 20% seen once.

The V gene is TRBV6-5, the J gene TRBJ2-7; no reliable D call. Sequenced: blood. This TCR was recovered from a woman in her forties with Graves' ophthalmopathy. The CDR3 protein is CASSYRLNSYEQYF. The CDR3, as DNA: TGTGCCAGCAGTTACCGGCTAAACTCCTACGAGCAGTACTTC.